The 22 T cell receptor beta chains in this list originate from one sample, sequenced in a study of blood T cell repertoires in COVID-19. Sequenced by immunoSEQ multiplex PCR; TCRdb stores in-frame clones only, minus some. The sample has 130,000 to 150,000 clones, over 80% seen once. The specimen sequenced was peripheral blood. These receptors were taken from a man older than 75 with acute or convalescent COVID-19.

The rearrangement uses TRBV7-9 and TRBJ2-5; unclear D gene. V dropped 3 bases and J dropped 6 bases, with 5 bases sitting between them. Germline CDR1 and CDR2: SEHNR and FQNEAQ (reference sequence). The CDR3 is made up of 11 amino acids. The CDR3 here is CASSLQKTQYF. CDR3 sequence (DNA): TGTGCCAGCAGCTTGCAGAAGACCCAGTACTTC.

The chain carries TRBV13 and TRBJ1-4; D uncertain. The CDR3 sequence is 17 residues long. Looked up from germline, CDR1 is PRHDT and CDR2 is FYEKMQ (reference sequence). Trimming removed 6 bases at V and 6 bases at J, with 23 bases between. CDR3 amino acids: CASSPPPPRTDYEKLFF. The CDR3 coding sequence is TGTGCCAGCAGTCCCCCGCCGCCTAGAACGGATTATGAAAAACTGTTTTTT.

This sequence joins TRBV3-1 (or the pseudogene TRBV3-2) and TRBJ1-5, with D perhaps TRBD1 (6 bases). V was clipped by 4 bases and J by 0 bases, with 10 bases between them. Germline V gene data show CDR1 as LGHDT and CDR2 as YNNKEL (reference sequence). The CDR3 length is 15 residues. The DNA for the CDR3 is TGTGCCAGCAGCCTCACAGGGAATAGCAATCAGCCCCAGCATTTT. This sequence encodes CASSLTGNSNQPQHF.

The chain combines TRBV18 with TRBJ2-7; TRBD1 aligns across 9 bases. The germline gives CDR1 KGHSH, CDR2 LQKENI. Germline trimming cut 2 bases from V and 1 base from J; bases unmatched to any gene: 3. This CDR3 has 15 amino acids. DNA for the CDR3: TGTGCCAGCTCACCAGGGACAGGGCCATCCTACGAGCAGTACTTC. Translation gives CASSPGTGPSYEQYF.

The J gene is TRBJ1-2, the V gene TRBV5-5; 9 nucleotides agree with TRBD1. Trimming removed 2 bases from V and 8 bases from J; junction bases left unmatched: 13. CDR1 and CDR2 (germline): SGHKS, YYEKEE (reference sequence). The CDR3 totals 16 residues. The CDR3 protein is CASSLARGTGWSGYTF. CDR3 DNA sequence: TGTGCCAGCAGCTTAGCCCGTGGGACAGGGTGGAGCGGCTACACCTTC.

The V gene is TRBV29-1, the J gene TRBJ1-6; 7 nucleotides match TRBD1. The V gene end was trimmed by 4 bases and the J gene end by 9 bases; junction bases not matched to a gene: 6. In germline, CDR1 is SQVTM, CDR2 ANQGSEA. This CDR3 spans 13 amino acids. CDR3 in amino acids: CSVGDSDGSPLHF. CDR3 nucleotide sequence: TGCAGCGTTGGGGACAGTGACGGTTCACCCCTCCACTTT. Filled out from reference TRBV29-1 and TRBJ1-6, the complete variable domain reads SAVISQKPSRDICQRGTSLTIQCQVDSQVTMMFWYRQQPGQSLTLIATANQGSEATYESGFVIDKFPISRPNLTFSTLTVSNMSPEDSSIYLCSVGDSDGSPLHFGNGTRLTVT.

This clone was seen more than once but under ten times. CDR3 bases: TGTGCCAGCAGCACCGGACAGCCACCGCGCAATGAGCAGTTCTTC. It yields the protein CASSTGQPPRNEQFF. The chain employs TRBV11-2 and TRBJ2-1, with D maybe TRBD1 (6 bases). Germline V lookup: CDR1 SGHAT, CDR2 FQNNGV. Deletions cut 5 bases from V and 6 bases from J, with 17 bases between. CDR3 length: 15 amino acids.

This chain joins TRBV27 and TRBJ2-5; 12 nucleotides line up with TRBD2. The CDR3 covers 14 residues. Germline V lookup: CDR1 MNHEY, CDR2 SMNVEV (reference sequence). V trimming: 8 bases; J trimming: 3 bases; junction bases outside the gene matches: 4. CDR3 bases: TGTGCCAGCGCCCTAGCGGGAGGGGAAGAGACCCAGTACTTC. Its protein is CASALAGGEETQYF.

The chain is built from TRBV27 and TRBJ2-3; D ambiguous. Trimming left V 1 base short and J 5 bases short, with 13 bases between. The germline gives CDR1 MNHEY, CDR2 SMNVEV (reference sequence). This CDR3 contains 15 residues. The CDR3 DNA reads TGTGCCAGCAGTTTATTACGGCTAGAGAGAGATACGCAGTATTTT. Translation: CASSLLRLERDTQYF.

This sequence joins TRBV2 and TRBJ2-5, with a weak D call TRBD1 (7 bases). Germline V gene lookup returns CDR1 SNHLY and CDR2 FYNNEI. CDR3 length: 15 residues. Trimming took off 8 bases at V and 0 bases at J, with 16 bases between the two ends. The CDR3 region has the DNA TGTGCCAGCCGGAGGGACAGCAATAACCAAGAGACCCAGTACTTC. Its protein product is CASRRDSNNQETQYF.

The genes are TRBV30 and TRBJ1-1; D remains unclear. Trimming pared 3 bases from V and 1 base from J, leaving 6 bases between. This CDR3 spans 12 amino acids. CDR1 and CDR2 from the germline V gene are GTSNPN and SVGIG (reference sequence). CDR3 in amino acids: CAWSPRNTEAFF. CDR3 nucleotides: TGTGCCTGGAGCCCCAGGAACACTGAAGCTTTCTTT.

V usage is TRBV7-2 and J usage is TRBJ2-3, with TRBD2 matching over 10 bases. Losses at the gene ends were 5 bases for V and 3 bases for J; bases not matched to a gene: 5. CDR3 size: 15 residues. Germline lookup yields CDR1 SGHTA and CDR2 FQGNSA. The CDR3 loop reads CASSATSGRTDTQYF. CDR3 in DNA: TGTGCCAGCAGCGCGACTAGCGGGCGAACAGATACGCAGTATTTT.

The chain uses TRBV10-3 and TRBJ2-1; 7 bases line up with TRBD2. The CDR3 extends over 14 amino acids. Germline CDR1 is ENHRY and CDR2 is SYGVKD. With V trimmed by 6 bases and J by 1 base, 3 bases remained unmatched. CDR3 region: CAIRPSGSYNEQFF. DNA of the CDR3: TGTGCCATCAGACCTAGCGGTTCCTACAATGAGCAGTTCTTC.

This chain links TRBV27 with TRBJ2-1; D not certain. V was pared by 6 bases and J by 5 bases, with 14 bases between. The CDR3 is made up of 14 amino acids. Germline V gene sequence: CDR1 MNHEY, CDR2 SMNVEV (reference sequence). This CDR3 reads CASRARFTNNEQFF. The DNA for the CDR3 is TGTGCCAGCAGAGCCAGGTTCACCAACAATGAGCAGTTCTTC.

V is TRBV6-5 and J is TRBJ1-4; D uncertain. Trimming removed 7 bases at V and 8 bases at J, with 17 bases between. The CDR3 has 14 amino acids. Germline values: CDR1 MNHEY, CDR2 SVGAGI. The CDR3 sequence is CASTDLGSWEKLFF. Here the CDR3 DNA reads TGTGCCAGCACCGATCTGGGGAGTTGGGAAAAACTGTTTTTT.

This sequence joins TRBV28 and TRBJ1-4; 9 nucleotides match TRBD1. This CDR3 contains 13 residues. V was clipped by 7 bases and J by 11 bases; unmatched bases: 8. Germline CDR1 and CDR2: MDHEN and SYDVKM. The CDR3 is CASNTGGRGKLFF. CDR3 DNA: TGTGCCAGCAACACAGGGGGCAGAGGTAAACTGTTTTTT.

The chain recombines TRBV6-1 with TRBJ1-1, with D perhaps TRBD1 (6 bases). The germline V and J ends were trimmed by 3 bases and 2 bases, with 7 bases remaining between them. The CDR3 runs to 13 residues. Germline V gene sequence: CDR1 MNHNS, CDR2 SASEGT. The CDR3 nucleotides read TGTGCCAGCAGTGAGACAGGTAACACTGAAGCTTTCTTT. It yields the protein CASSETGNTEAFF.

The chain couples TRBV5-6 to TRBJ1-4, with a possible D match to TRBD1 (6 bases). This CDR3 contains 16 residues. In germline, CDR1 is SGHDT, CDR2 YYEEEE. The V end was cut by 5 bases, the J end by 10 bases, with 24 bases between. The DNA of the CDR3 is TGTGCCAGCAGTACACAGGGCCCCATTAGTTCCAGAAAACTGTTTTTT. Translating gives CASSTQGPISSRKLFF.

This chain connects TRBV12-3 or TRBV12-4 to TRBJ2-2; D is unclear. Trimming took off 10 bases at V and 4 bases at J, with 13 bases between the two ends. There are 13 residues in the CDR3. The CDR3 DNA reads TGTGCCACTACCCTTCGATCCACCGGGGAGCTGTTTTTT. Its protein is CATTLRSTGELFF.

The chain joins TRBV28 to TRBJ1-2, with 8 bases aligning to TRBD1. Trimming took 6 bases from V and 4 from J; bases not matched to a gene: 10. Germline V lookup: CDR1 MDHEN, CDR2 SYDVKM. The CDR3 loop spans 15 amino acids. CDR3 protein: CASRLTSQGAYGYTF. The CDR3 coding sequence is TGTGCCAGCAGACTTACCTCCCAGGGGGCCTATGGCTACACCTTC.

This rearrangement joins TRBV13 to TRBJ2-1; a possible D gene is TRBD2 (7 bases). The CDR3 spans 15 residues. Germline V gene sequence: CDR1 PRHDT, CDR2 FYEKMQ (reference sequence). Trimming shortened V by 5 bases and J by 5 bases, and 16 bases separated the two germline ends. This CDR3 is CASSRGATGHNEQFF. The CDR3 DNA reads TGTGCCAGCAGCCGGGGGGCAACGGGGCACAATGAGCAGTTCTTC.

The J gene is TRBJ1-6, the V gene TRBV6-5, with 7 bases fitting TRBD1. V lost 6 bases, J lost 10 bases, and 9 bases stayed unmatched. The CDR3 is made up of 14 amino acids. The V gene's germline CDR1 is MNHEY and CDR2 SVGAGI. This CDR3 is CASRTGFASSPLHF. CDR3 sequence (DNA): TGTGCCAGCAGGACAGGGTTTGCATCATCACCCCTCCACTTT.